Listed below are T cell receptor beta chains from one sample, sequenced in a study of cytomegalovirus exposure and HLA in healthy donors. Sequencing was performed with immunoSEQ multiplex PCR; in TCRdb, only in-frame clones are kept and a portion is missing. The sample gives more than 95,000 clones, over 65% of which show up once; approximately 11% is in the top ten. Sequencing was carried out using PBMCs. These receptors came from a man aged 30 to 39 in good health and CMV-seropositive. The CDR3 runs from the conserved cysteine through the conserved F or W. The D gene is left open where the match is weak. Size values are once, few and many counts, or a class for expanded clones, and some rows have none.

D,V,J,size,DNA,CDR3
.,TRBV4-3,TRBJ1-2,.,TGCGCCAGCAGCCAAGTCGGGGACAACCTCTATGGCTACACCTTC,CASSQVGDNLYGYTF
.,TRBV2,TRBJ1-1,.,TGTGCCAGCAAGGGACCCCAGGGGACCATCTTTGAAGCTTTCTTT,CASKGPQGTIFEAFF
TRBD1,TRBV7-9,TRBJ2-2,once,TGTGCCAGCACCGTGGACAGGGGCACCGGGGAGCTGTTTTTT,CASTVDRGTGELFF
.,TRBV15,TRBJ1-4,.,TGTGCCACCAGCAGAGGAACAGGGTCAGGTGAAAAACTGTTTTTT,CATSRGTGSGEKLFF
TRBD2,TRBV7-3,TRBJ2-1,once,TGTGCCAGCAGCTTAACATCTAGCGGGAGCAGGGGCCATGAGCAGTTCTTC,CASSLTSSGSRGHEQFF
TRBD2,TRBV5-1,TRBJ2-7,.,TGCGCCAGCAGCTGGATGACTAGCGGTCCGTTTTACGAGCAGTACTTC,CASSWMTSGPFYEQYF
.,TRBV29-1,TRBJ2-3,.,TGCATCCAAAGGCGGCGGACAGATACGCAGTATTTT,CIQRRRTDTQYF
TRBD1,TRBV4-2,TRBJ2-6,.,TGTGCCAGCAGCCACCCGGGACAGATCTCTGGGGCCAACGTCCTGACTTTC,CASSHPGQISGANVLTF
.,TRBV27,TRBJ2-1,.,TGTGCCAGCAGTTTCCTAGGCTCCTACAATGAGCAGTTCTTC,CASSFLGSYNEQFF
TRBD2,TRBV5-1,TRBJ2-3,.,TGCGCCAGCAGCTCAACCGAAGGCGGGACTAGCCCCACAGATACGCAGTATTTT,CASSSTEGGTSPTDTQYF
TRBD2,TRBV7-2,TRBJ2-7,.,TGTGCCAGCAGCTTGGTTACCGGACTAGCGGGAGTGGCGCAGTACTTC,CASSLVTGLAGVAQYF
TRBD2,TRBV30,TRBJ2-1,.,TGTGCCTGGAGTGGGACTAGCGGGAGGAGGAATGAGCAGTTCTTC,CAWSGTSGRRNEQFF
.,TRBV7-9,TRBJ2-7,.,TGTGCCAGCAGCCCCCCGGGCGGGACCTACGAGCAGTACTTC,CASSPPGGTYEQYF
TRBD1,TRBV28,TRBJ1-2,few,TGTGCCAGCAGCTTCTCCCGGGGGACAGGGGGGAGTGGCTACACCTTC,CASSFSRGTGGSGYTF
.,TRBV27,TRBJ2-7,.,TGTGCCAGCCGATTTGGGATGTGGGGGACTTCCTCCTACGAGCAGTACTTC,CASRFGMWGTSSYEQYF
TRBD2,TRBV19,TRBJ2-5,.,TGTGCCAGTAGTATCGACGGGAGGGTTGAGACCCAGTACTTC,CASSIDGRVETQYF
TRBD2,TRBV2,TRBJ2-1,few,TGTGCCAGCAGTTATGTTAGCGGGAGGGCCCTTGAGCAGTTCTTC,CASSYVSGRALEQFF
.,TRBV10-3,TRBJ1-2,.,TGTGCCATCAGTGAGAGGGGAAGTAACTATGGCTACACCTTC,CAISERGSNYGYTF
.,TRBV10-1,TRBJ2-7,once,TGCGCCAGCAGCGAGTCGGGACTCGGGAACGAGCAGTACTTC,CASSESGLGNEQYF
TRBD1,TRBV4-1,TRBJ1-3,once,TGCGCCAGCAGCCCAAAAACGGGACAGCAGTCTGGAAACACCATATATTTT,CASSPKTGQQSGNTIYF
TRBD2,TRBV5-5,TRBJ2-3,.,TGTGCCAGCAGCTTCGGGAGGGAGCAAGATACGCAGTATTTT,CASSFGREQDTQYF
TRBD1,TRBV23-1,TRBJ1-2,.,TGCGCCAGCCCCACGGGACAGGGAAACTATGGCTACACCTTC,CASPTGQGNYGYTF
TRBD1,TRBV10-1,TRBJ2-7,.,TGCGCCAGCACCACGGGACAGGGGGGGAACTACGGGCAGTACTTC,CASTTGQGGNYGQYF
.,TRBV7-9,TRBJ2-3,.,TGTGCCAGCAGCTGGGCGGAGGCCCCTAAGGCAGATACGCAGTATTTT,CASSWAEAPKADTQYF
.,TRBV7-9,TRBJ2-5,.,TGTGCCAGCAGCGTGGGGCTCGAGACCCAGTACTTC,CASSVGLETQYF
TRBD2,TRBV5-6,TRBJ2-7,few,TGTGCCAGCAGCACGGGACTAGCGGGAACGGATGCCTACGAGCAGTACTTC,CASSTGLAGTDAYEQYF
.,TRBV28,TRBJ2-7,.,TGTGCCAGCAGTTTCTTGTCCTACGAGCAGTACTTC,CASSFLSYEQYF